These T cell receptor beta chains were read from a single sample in a study of cytomegalovirus exposure and HLA in healthy donors. Sequencing was performed with immunoSEQ multiplex PCR; in TCRdb, only in-frame clones are kept and a portion is missing. The data show more than 65,000 clones, roughly 68% seen once. The sample comprised PBMCs. Every receptor here comes from a woman aged 60-75 years in good health and CMV-seropositive. Each CDR3 is given with its conserved first and last residue. D genes are given only for firm matches. Clone size appears in some rows only: once, few, many, or a class for an expanded clone.

TRBJ2-5 | TRBV5-4 | 16 | NA | TRBD2 | CASSALAGGIQETQYF | TGTGCCAGCAGCGCCCTAGCGGGGGGCATCCAAGAGACCCAGTACTTC
TRBJ2-7 | TRBV29-1 | 14 | NA | TRBD1 | CSATDRGASYEQYF | TGCAGCGCAACGGACAGGGGGGCGTCCTACGAGCAGTACTTC
TRBJ2-7 | TRBV11-3 | 14 | NA | NA | CASSLAGGFGEQYF | TGTGCCAGCAGCTTAGCCGGCGGATTTGGGGAGCAGTACTTC
TRBJ1-2 | TRBV5-6 | 14 | NA | NA | CASSWGQENYGYTF | TGTGCCAGCAGCTGGGGGCAGGAGAACTATGGCTACACCTTC
TRBJ1-3 | TRBV27 | 15 | NA | TRBD1 | CASRPTGGSGNTIYF | TGTGCCAGCAGACCCACAGGGGGCTCTGGAAACACCATATATTTT
TRBJ2-7 | TRBV27 | 15 | NA | TRBD2 | CASSKQAGATYEQYF | TGTGCCAGCAGCAAACAAGCGGGAGCGACCTACGAGCAGTACTTC
TRBJ2-7 | TRBV30 | 13 | NA | NA | CAWSLEGDDEQYF | TGTGCCTGGAGTCTGGAGGGAGACGACGAGCAGTACTTC
TRBJ1-5 | TRBV5-1 | 15 | NA | NA | CASSLGAGGNQPQHF | TGCGCCAGCAGCTTGGGGGCAGGGGGCAATCAGCCCCAGCATTTT
TRBJ2-1 | TRBV11-3 | 14 | NA | TRBD2 | CASSLSLSGTSIFF | TGTGCCAGCAGCTTAAGCCTCTCCGGGACTAGCATTTTCTTC
TRBJ2-1 | TRBV7-7 | 15 | NA | TRBD2 | CASSPSGRGYNEQFF | TGTGCTAGCAGCCCCAGCGGGAGGGGATACAATGAGCAGTTCTTC
TRBJ2-5 | TRBV7-2 | 16 | once | TRBD2 | CASSLLAGGAGETQYF | TGTGCCAGCAGCTTACTAGCGGGGGGGGCGGGGGAGACCCAGTACTTC
TRBJ1-1 | TRBV5-1 | 14 | NA | NA | CASSSRGAGTEAFF | TGCGCCAGCAGCTCCAGGGGTGCCGGCACTGAAGCTTTCTTT
TRBJ1-2 | TRBV2 | 13 | few | NA | CASSDAGPYGYTF | TGTGCCAGCAGTGACGCAGGCCCCTATGGCTACACCTTC
TRBJ2-6 | TRBV18 | 20 | once | NA | CASSPNLAGSTSPGANVLTF | TGTGCCAGCTCACCAAACCTTGCAGGCTCTACCTCTCCCGGGGCCAACGTCCTGACTTTC
TRBJ2-3 | TRBV29-1 | 12 | NA | NA | CSVMEGPGTQYF | TGCAGCGTTATGGAGGGGCCGGGTACGCAGTATTTT
TRBJ1-1 | TRBV2 | 13 | NA | NA | CASKGTTNTEAFF | TGTGCCAGCAAAGGGACAACCAACACTGAAGCTTTCTTT
TRBJ1-3 | TRBV7-6 | 17 | NA | NA | CASSPSWTVLSGNTIYF | TGTGCCAGCAGCCCCTCCTGGACAGTACTCTCTGGAAACACCATATATTTT
TRBJ1-5 | TRBV2 | 15 | NA | NA | CASRADRQGNQPQHF | TGTGCCAGCAGAGCGGACCGCCAAGGCAATCAGCCCCAGCATTTT
TRBJ2-7 | TRBV5-1 | 16 | NA | NA | CASSLAFGSREDEQYF | TGCGCCAGCAGCTTGGCCTTTGGTTCCAGGGAAGACGAGCAGTACTTC
TRBJ1-2 | TRBV6-6 | 12 | NA | NA | CASRQEKYGYTF | TGTGCCAGCAGACAGGAAAAGTATGGCTACACCTTC
TRBJ2-7 | TRBV5-1 | 17 | NA | NA | CASSPWGGEGGPYEQYF | TGCGCCAGCAGCCCGTGGGGCGGCGAAGGGGGACCCTACGAGCAGTACTTC
TRBJ2-1 | TRBV25-1 | 14 | NA | TRBD1 | CASSVSQGTNEQFF | TGTGCCAGCAGCGTGTCACAGGGGACCAATGAGCAGTTCTTC
TRBJ1-3 | TRBV9 | 15 | once | TRBD1 | CASSAGTGKGNTIYF | TGTGCCAGCAGCGCCGGGACAGGGAAAGGAAACACCATATATTTT
TRBJ2-3 | TRBV10-1 | 16 | NA | NA | CASSEPGDTVWNTQYF | TGCGCCAGCAGTGAGCCCGGGGACACCGTTTGGAATACGCAGTATTTT
TRBJ2-3 | TRBV19 | 17 | NA | TRBD2 | CASSPTSGGALGDTQYF | TGTGCCAGTAGTCCGACTAGCGGGGGGGCCTTGGGCGATACGCAGTATTTT
TRBJ1-2 | TRBV2 | 15 | once | TRBD1 | CASRTLTGSYGGYTF | TGTGCCAGCAGGACCTTGACAGGGAGCTATGGTGGCTACACCTTC